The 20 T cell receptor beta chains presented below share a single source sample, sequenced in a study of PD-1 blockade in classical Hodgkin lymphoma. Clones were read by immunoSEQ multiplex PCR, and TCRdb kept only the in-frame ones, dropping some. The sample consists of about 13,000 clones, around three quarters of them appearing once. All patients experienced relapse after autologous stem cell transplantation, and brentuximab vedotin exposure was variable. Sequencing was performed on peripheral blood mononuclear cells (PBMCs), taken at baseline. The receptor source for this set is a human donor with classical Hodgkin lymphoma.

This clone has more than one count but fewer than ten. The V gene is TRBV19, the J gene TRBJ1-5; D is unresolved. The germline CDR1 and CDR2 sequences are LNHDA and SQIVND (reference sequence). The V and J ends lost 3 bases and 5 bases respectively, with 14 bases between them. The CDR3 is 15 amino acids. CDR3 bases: TGTGCCAGTAGTATTGAGCACAGCGGATATCAGCCCCAGCATTTT. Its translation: CASSIEHSGYQPQHF.

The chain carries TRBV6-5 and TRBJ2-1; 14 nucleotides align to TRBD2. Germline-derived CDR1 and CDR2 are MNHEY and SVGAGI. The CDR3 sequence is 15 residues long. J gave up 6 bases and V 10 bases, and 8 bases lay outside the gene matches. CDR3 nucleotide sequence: TGTGCCACCAAATCCGGACTAGCGGGAGGCAATGAGCAGTTCTTC. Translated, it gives CATKSGLAGGNEQFF.

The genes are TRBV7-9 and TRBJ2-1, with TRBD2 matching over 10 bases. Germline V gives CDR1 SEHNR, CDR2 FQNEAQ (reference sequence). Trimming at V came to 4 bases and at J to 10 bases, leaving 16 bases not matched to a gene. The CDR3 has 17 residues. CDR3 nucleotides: TGTGCCAGCAGCTCATTTCCGGGACTAGCGCCGACCAGGGAGCAGTTCTTC. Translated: CASSSFPGLAPTREQFF.

The CDR3 loop reads CASSETGGPPSGANVLTF. In DNA, the CDR3 is TGTGCCAGCAGCGAGACAGGGGGCCCTCCCTCTGGGGCCAACGTCCTGACTTTC. The rearrangement links TRBV7-8 to TRBJ2-6; 10 bases map to TRBD1. After removal of 5 bases from V and 0 bases from J, the junction contained 7 bases not matched to a gene. The CDR3 runs 18 residues. Looked up from germline, CDR1 is SGHVS and CDR2 is FQNEAQ.

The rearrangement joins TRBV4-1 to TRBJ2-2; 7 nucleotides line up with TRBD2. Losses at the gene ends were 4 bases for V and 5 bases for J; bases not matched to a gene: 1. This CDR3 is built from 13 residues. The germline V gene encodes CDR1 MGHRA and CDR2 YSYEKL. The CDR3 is CASSREGTGELFF. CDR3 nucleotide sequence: TGCGCCAGCAGCCGGGAGGGAACCGGGGAGCTGTTTTTT.

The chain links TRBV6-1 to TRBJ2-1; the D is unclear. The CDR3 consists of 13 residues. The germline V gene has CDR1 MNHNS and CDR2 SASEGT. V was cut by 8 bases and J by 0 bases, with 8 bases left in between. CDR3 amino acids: CASCKSSYNEQFF. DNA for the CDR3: TGTGCCAGCTGTAAGAGCTCCTACAATGAGCAGTTCTTC.

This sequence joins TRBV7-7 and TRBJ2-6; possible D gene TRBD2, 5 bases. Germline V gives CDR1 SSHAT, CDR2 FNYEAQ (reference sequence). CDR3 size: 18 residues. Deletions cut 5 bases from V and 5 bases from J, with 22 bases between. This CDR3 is CASSELTKPQSRANVLTF. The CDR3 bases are TGTGCCAGCAGCGAGCTGACTAAGCCACAAAGTCGGGCCAACGTCCTGACTTTC.

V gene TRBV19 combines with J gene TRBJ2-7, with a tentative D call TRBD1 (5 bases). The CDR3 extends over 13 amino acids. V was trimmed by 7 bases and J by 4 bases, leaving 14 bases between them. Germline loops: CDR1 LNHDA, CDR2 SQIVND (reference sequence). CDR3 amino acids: CASTPTGAYEQYF. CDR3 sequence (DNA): TGTGCCAGTACCCCAACAGGTGCATACGAGCAGTACTTC.

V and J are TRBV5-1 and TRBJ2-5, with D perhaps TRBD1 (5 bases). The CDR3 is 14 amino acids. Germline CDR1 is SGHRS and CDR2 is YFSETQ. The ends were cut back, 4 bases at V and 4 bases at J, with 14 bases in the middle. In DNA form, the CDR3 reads TGCGCCAGCAGCCCTGACGGGCAGGGAGAGACCCAGTACTTC. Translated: CASSPDGQGETQYF. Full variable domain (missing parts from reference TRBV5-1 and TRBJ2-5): KAGVTQTPRYLIKTRGQQVTLSCSPISGHRSVSWYQQTPGQGLQFLFEYFSETQRNKGNFPGRFSGRQFSNSRSEMNVSTLELGDSALYLCASSPDGQGETQYFGPGTRLLVL.

The CDR3 loop is CASSEAGQSSSNTEAFF. CDR3 in DNA: TGTGCCAGCTCGGAGGCAGGACAGAGCAGTTCAAACACTGAAGCTTTCTTT. This chain joins TRBV18 and TRBJ1-1, with a weak D call TRBD1 (6 bases). The length of the CDR3 is 17 residues. Trimming cost V 6 bases and J 2 bases, with 22 bases left between them. Germline V gene data show CDR1 as KGHSH and CDR2 as LQKENI.

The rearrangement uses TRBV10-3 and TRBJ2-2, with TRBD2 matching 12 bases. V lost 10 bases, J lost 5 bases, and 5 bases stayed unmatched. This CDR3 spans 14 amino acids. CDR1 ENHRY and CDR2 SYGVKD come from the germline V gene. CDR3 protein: CARYGTSGTGELFF. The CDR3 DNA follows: TGTGCCAGGTACGGGACTAGCGGGACCGGGGAGCTGTTTTTT.

The CDR3 nucleotides are TGTGCCAGCAGCTCCCACAGGGGACCCCACTCCTACAATGAGCAGTTCTTC. Translating gives CASSSHRGPHSYNEQFF. The chain joins TRBV11-1 to TRBJ2-1; 7 nucleotides align to TRBD1. The ends lost 4 bases at V and 0 bases at J; junction bases unmatched: 9. Germline V gives CDR1 SGHAT, CDR2 FQDESV (reference sequence). The CDR3 length is 17 residues.

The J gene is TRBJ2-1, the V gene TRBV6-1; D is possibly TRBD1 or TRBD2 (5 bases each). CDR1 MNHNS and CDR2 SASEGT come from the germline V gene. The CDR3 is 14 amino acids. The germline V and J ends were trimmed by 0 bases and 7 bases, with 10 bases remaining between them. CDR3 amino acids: CASSEALGGNEQFF. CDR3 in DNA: TGTGCCAGCAGTGAAGCGCTTGGGGGTAATGAGCAGTTCTTC.

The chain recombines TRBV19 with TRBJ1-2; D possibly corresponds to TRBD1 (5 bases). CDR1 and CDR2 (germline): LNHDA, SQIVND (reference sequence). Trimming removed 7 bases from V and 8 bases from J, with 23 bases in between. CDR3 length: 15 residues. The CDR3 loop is CASILTVSSSWGYTF. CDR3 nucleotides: TGTGCCAGTATTTTGACAGTCTCTTCTTCCTGGGGCTACACCTTC.

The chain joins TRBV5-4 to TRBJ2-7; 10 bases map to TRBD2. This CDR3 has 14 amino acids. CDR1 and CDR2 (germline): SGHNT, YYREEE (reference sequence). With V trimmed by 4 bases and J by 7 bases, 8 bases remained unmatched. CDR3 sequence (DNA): TGTGCCAGCAGCCCCCTCGGAGCGGGGGGGGAGCAGTACTTC. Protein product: CASSPLGAGGEQYF.

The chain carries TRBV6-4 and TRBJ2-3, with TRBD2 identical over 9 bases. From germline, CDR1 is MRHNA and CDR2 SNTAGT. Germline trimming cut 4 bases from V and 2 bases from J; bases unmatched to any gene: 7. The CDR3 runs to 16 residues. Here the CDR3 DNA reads TGTGCCAGCAGTGGGTCGAGCGGGGGGCTCACAGATACGCAGTATTTT. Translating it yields CASSGSSGGLTDTQYF.

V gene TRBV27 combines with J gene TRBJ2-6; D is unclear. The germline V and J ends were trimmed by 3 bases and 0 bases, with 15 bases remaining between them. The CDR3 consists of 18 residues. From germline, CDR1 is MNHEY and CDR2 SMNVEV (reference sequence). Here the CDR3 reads CASSLTAGSFSGANVLTF. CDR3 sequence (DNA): TGTGCCAGCAGTTTGACGGCAGGTTCGTTCTCTGGGGCCAACGTCCTGACTTTC. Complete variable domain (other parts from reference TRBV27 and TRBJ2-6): EAQVTQNPRYLITVTGKKLTVTCSQNMNHEYMSWYRQDPGLGLRQIYYSMNVEVTDKGDVPEGYKVSRKEKRNFPLILESPSPNQTSLYFCASSLTAGSFSGANVLTFGAGSRLTVL.

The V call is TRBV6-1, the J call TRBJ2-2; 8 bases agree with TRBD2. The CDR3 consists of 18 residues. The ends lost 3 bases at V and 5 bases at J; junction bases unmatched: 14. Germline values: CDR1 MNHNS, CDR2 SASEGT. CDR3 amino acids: CASSEPSGGGGYTGELFF. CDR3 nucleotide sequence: TGTGCCAGCAGTGAGCCGTCGGGAGGGGGAGGGTATACCGGGGAGCTGTTTTTT.

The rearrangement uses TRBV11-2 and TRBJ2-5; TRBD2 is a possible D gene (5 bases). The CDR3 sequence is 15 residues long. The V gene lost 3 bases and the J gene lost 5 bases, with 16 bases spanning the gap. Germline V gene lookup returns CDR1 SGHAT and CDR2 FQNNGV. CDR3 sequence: CASSLTLGGRETQYF. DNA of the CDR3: TGTGCCAGCAGCTTGACGCTAGGCGGGCGTGAGACCCAGTACTTC.

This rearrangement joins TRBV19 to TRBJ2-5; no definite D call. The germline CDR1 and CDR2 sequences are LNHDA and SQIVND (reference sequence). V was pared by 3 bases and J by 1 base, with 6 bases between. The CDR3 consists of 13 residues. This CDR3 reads CASSIWGQETQYF. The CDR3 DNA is TGTGCCAGTAGTATCTGGGGCCAAGAGACCCAGTACTTC.